This T cell receptor beta chain was profiled in a study of T cell responses to AZD1222 COVID-19 vaccine. Findings and caveats of the study: Donors were largely white British and mainly female; clonal diversity was possibly underestimated.

Assay used: immunoSEQ multiplex PCR; TCRdb lists only in-frame clones, some missing. The sample lists around 95,000 clones; 88% were seen once. The CDR3 spans 15 residues. V lost 2 bases and J lost 7, with 15 bases in between. Regarding this clone: What it recognizes is unknown.

The receptor was derived from an adult in good health. The chain joins TRBV23-1 to TRBJ1-5; D unresolved. TRBV23-1 is an ORF, and what it does is uncertain. Material: peripheral blood, obtained on day 0 of AZD1222 vaccination. The CDR3, as DNA: TGCGCCAGCAGTCAAGTACCGGGTCGGGGACAGCCCCAGCATTTT. Translating gives CASSQVPGRGQPQHF.